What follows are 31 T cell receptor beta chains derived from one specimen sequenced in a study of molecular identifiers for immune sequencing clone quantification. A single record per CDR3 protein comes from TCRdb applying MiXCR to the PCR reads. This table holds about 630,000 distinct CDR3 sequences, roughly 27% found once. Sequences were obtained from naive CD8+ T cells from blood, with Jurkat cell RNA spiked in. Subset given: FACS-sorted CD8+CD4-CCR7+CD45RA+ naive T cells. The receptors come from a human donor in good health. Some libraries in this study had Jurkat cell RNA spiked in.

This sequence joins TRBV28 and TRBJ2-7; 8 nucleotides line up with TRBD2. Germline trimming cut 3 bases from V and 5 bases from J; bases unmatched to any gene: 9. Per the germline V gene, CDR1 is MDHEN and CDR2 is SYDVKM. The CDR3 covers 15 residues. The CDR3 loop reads CASSFSSGSGHEQYF. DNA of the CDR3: TGTGCCAGCAGTTTTTCAAGCGGGAGCGGCCACGAGCAGTACTTC.

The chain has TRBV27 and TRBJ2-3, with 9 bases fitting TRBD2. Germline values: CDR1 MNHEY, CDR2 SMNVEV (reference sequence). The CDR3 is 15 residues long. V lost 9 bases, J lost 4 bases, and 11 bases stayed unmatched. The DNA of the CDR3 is TGTGCCAGTATGCCGGGACTAGCCACTCCAGATACGCAGTATTTT. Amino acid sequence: CASMPGLATPDTQYF.

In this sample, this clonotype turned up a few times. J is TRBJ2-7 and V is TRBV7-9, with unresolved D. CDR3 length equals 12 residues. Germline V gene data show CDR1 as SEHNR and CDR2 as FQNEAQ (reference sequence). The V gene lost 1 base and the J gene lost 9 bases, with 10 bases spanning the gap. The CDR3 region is CASSLGWDRQYF. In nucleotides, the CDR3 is TGTGCCAGCAGCTTAGGGTGGGATAGGCAGTACTTC.

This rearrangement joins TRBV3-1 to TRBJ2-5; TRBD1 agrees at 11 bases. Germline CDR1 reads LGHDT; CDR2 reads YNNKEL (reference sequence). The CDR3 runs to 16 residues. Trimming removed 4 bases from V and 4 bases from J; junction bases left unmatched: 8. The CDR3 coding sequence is TGTGCCAGCAGCCCCTTCGGGACAGGGGGACCAGAGACCCAGTACTTC. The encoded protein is CASSPFGTGGPETQYF.

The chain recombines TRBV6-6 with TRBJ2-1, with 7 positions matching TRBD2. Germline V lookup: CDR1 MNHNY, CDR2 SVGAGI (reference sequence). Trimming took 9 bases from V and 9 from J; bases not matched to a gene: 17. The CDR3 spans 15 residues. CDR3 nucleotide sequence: TGTGCCAGTAGAGACCAAAAAGCGGGACTCCTTGAGCAGTTCTTC. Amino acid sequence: CASRDQKAGLLEQFF.

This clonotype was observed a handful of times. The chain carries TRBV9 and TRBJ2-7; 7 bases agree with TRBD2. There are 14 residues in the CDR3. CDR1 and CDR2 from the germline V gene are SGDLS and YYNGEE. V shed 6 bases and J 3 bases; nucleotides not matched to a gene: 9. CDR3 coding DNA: TGTGCCAGCACTGTCGGCGGGAGTGTCTACGAGCAGTACTTC. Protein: CASTVGGSVYEQYF.

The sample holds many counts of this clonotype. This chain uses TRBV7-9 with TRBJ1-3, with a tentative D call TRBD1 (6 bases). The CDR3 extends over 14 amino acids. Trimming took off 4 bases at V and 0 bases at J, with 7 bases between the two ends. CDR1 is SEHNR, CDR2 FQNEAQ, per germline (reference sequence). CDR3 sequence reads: CASSWTASGNTIYF. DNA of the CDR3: TGTGCCAGCAGCTGGACAGCCTCTGGAAACACCATATATTTT.

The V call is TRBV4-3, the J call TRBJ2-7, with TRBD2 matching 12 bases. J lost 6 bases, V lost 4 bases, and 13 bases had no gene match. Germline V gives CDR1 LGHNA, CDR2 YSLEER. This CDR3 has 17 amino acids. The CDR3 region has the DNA TGCGCCAGCAGCCGCAAGCCGACGACTAGCGGGAGCCTCGAGCAGTACTTC. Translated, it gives CASSRKPTTSGSLEQYF.

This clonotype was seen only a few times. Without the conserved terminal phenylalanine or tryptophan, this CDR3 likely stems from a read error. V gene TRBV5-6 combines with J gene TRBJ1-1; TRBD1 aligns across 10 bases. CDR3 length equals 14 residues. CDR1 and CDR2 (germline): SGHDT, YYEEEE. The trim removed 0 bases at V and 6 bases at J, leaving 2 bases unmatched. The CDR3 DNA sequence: TGTGCCAGCAGCTTGGGACAGGGGGCCGCTGAAGCTTTCCTT. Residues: CASSLGQGAAEAFL.

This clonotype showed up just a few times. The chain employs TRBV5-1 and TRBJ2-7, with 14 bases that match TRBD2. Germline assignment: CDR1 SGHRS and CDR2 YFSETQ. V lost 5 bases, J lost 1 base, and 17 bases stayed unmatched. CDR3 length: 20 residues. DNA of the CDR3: TGCGCCAGCAGACCCGATTGGGACACCGGGACTAGCGGGAGATCCTACGAGCAGTACTTC. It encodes CASRPDWDTGTSGRSYEQYF.

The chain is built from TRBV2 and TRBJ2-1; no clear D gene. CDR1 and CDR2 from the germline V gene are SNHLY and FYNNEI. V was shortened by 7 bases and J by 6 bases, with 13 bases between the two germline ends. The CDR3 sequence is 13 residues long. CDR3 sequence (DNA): TGTGCCAGCATTTTAGCCCGTGGCAATGAGCAGTTCTTC. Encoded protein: CASILARGNEQFF. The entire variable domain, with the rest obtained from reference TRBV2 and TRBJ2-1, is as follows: EPEVTQTPSHQVTQMGQEVILRCVPISNHLYFYWYRQILGQKVEFLVSFYNNEISEKSEIFDDQFSVERPDGSNFTLKIRSTKLEDSAMYFCASILARGNEQFFGPGTRLTVL.

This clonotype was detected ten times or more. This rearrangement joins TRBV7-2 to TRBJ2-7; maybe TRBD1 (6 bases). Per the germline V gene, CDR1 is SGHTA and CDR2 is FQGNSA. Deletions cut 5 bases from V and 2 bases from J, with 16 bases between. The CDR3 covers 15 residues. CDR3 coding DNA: TGTGCCAGCAGCCCCACAGGGCCCATTCCCTACGAGCAGTACTTC. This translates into CASSPTGPIPYEQYF.

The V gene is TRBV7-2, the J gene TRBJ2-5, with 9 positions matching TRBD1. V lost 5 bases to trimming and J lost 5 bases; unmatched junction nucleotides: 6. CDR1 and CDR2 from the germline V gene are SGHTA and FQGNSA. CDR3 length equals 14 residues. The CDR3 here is CASSGWTGVETQYF. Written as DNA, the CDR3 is TGTGCCAGCAGCGGATGGACAGGGGTGGAGACCCAGTACTTC.

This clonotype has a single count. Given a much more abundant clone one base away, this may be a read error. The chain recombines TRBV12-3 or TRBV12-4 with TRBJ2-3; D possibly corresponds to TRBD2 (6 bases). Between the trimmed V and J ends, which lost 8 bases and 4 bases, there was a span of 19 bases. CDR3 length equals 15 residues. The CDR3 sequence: CASQVQEGRADTQYF. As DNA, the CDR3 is TGTGCCAGCCAAGTCCAGGAGGGCCGTGCAGATACGCAGTATTTT.

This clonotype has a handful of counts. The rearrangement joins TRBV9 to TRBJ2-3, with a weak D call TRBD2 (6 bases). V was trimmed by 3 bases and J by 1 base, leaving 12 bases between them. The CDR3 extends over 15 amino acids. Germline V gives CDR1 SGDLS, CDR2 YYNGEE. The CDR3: CASSAEGRGTDTQYF. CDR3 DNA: TGTGCCAGCAGCGCGGAGGGCCGAGGCACAGATACGCAGTATTTT.

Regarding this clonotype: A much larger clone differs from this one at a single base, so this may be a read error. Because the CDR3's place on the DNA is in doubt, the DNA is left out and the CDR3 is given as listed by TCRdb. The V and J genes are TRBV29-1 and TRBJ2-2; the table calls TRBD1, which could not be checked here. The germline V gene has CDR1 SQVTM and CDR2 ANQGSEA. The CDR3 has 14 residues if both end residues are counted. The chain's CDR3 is CSVAGGIDTGELVF.

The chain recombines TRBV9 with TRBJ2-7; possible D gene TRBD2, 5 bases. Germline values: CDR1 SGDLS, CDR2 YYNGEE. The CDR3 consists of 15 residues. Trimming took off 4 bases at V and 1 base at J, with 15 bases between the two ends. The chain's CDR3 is CASSPSDRTSYEQYF. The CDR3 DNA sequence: TGTGCCAGCAGCCCCTCAGATCGGACTTCCTACGAGCAGTACTTC.

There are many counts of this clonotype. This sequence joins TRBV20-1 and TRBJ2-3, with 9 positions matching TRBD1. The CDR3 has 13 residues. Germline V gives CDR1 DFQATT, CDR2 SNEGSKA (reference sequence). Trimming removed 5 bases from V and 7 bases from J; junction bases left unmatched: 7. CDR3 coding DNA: TGCAGTGCTCAGGACAGGGGTGTAAATACGCAGTATTTT. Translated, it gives CSAQDRGVNTQYF.

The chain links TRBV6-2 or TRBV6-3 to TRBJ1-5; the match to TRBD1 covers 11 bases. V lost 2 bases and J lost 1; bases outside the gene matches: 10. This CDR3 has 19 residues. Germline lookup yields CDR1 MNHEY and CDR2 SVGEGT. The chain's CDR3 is CASSYTRDRGSTSNQPQHF. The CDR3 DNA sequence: TGTGCCAGCAGTTACACCCGGGACAGGGGGTCAACAAGCAATCAGCCCCAGCATTTT.

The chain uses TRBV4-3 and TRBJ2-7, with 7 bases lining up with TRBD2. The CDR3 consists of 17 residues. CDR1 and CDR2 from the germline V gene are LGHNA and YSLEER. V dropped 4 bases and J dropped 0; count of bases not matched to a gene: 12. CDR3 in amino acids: CASSPTTSELNSYEQYF. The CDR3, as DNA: TGCGCCAGCAGCCCAACTACTAGCGAGCTAAACTCCTACGAGCAGTACTTC.

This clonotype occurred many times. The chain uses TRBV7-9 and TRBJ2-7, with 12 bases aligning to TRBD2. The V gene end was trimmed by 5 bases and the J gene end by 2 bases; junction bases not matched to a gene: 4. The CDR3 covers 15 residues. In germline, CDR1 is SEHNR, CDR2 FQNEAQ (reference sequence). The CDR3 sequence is CASSLRTSGAYEQYF. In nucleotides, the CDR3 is TGTGCCAGCAGCCTCAGGACTAGCGGGGCCTACGAGCAGTACTTC. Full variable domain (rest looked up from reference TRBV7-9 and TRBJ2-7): DTGVSQNPRHKITKRGQNVTFRCDPISEHNRLYWYRQTLGQGPEFLTYFQNEAQLEKSRLLSDRFSAERPKGSFSTLEIQRTEQGDSAMYLCASSLRTSGAYEQYFGPGTRLTVT.

The CDR3 DNA follows: TGTGCCAGCAGTGTAGCCCCGTACAAGGTTGCCTATGGCTACACCTTC. Translation gives CASSVAPYKVAYGYTF. The chain recombines TRBV6-1 with TRBJ1-2; D unclear. The CDR3 has 16 amino acids. V lost 4 bases and J 4 bases, leaving 19 bases between the germline ends. Germline V gives CDR1 MNHNS, CDR2 SASEGT.

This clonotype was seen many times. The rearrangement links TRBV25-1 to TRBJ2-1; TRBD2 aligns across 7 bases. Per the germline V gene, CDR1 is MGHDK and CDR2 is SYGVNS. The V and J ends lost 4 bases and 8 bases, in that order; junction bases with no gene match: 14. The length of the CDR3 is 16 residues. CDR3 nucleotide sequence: TGTGCCAGCAGTGGACTGAAGGGAGGGCTGGCGTATGAGCAGTTCTTC. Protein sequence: CASSGLKGGLAYEQFF.

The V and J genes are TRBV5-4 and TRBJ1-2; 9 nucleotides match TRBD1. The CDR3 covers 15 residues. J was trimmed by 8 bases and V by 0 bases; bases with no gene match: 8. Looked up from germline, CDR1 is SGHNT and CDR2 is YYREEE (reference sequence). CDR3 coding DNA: TGTGCCAGCAGCTTGGTCGGGACAGGGTCTTGGGGCTACACCTTC. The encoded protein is CASSLVGTGSWGYTF.

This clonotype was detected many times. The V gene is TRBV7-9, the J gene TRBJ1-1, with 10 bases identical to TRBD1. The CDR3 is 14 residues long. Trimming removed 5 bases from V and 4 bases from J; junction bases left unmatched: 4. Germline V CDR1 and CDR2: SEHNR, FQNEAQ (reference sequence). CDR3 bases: TGTGCCAGCAGCACCGGGACAGGGGTCACTGAAGCTTTCTTT. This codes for CASSTGTGVTEAFF.

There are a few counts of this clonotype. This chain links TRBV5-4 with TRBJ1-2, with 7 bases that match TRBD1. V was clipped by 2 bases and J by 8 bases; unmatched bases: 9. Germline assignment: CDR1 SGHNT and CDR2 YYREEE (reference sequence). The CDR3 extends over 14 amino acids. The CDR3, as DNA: TGTGCCAGCAGCTTCATCGAGGGGGCGCGGGGCTACACCTTC. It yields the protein CASSFIEGARGYTF.

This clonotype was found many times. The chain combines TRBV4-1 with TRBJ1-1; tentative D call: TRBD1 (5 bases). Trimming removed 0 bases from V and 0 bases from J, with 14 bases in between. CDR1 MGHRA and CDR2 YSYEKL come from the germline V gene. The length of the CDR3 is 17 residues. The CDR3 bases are TGCGCCAGCAGCCAAGATCAGGCAGGGCTGATGAACACTGAAGCTTTCTTT. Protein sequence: CASSQDQAGLMNTEAFF.

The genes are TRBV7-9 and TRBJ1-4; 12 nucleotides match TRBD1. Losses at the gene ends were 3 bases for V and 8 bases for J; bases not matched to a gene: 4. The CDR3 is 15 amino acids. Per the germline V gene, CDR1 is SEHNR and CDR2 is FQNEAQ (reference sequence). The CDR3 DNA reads TGTGCCAGCAGCTTGTGGGACAGGGGGCGAGAAAAACTGTTTTTT. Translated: CASSLWDRGREKLFF. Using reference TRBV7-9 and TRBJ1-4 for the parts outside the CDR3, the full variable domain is DTGVSQNPRHKITKRGQNVTFRCDPISEHNRLYWYRQTLGQGPEFLTYFQNEAQLEKSRLLSDRFSAERPKGSFSTLEIQRTEQGDSAMYLCASSLWDRGREKLFFGSGTQLSVL.

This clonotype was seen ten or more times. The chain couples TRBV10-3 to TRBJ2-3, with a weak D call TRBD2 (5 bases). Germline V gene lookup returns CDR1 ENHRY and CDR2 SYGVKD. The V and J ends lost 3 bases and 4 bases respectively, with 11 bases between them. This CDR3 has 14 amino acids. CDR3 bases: TGTGCCATCAGTGACCAGGAGGAGGCAGATACGCAGTATTTT. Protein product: CAISDQEEADTQYF.

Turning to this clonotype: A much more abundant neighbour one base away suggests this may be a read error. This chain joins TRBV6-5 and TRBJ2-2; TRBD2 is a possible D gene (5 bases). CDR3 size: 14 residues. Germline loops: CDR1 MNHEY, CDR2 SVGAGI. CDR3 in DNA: TGTGCCAGCAGTCTTGGTGGTGGCGCCGGGGAGCCGTTTTTT. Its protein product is CASSLGGGAGEPFF.

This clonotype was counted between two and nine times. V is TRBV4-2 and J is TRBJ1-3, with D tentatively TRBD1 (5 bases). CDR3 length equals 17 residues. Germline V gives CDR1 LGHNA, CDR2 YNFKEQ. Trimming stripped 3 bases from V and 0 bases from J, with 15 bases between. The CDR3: CASSQIIVGDSGNTIYF. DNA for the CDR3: TGTGCCAGCAGCCAGATTATTGTGGGGGACTCTGGAAACACCATATATTTT.